The sequence of this T cell receptor beta chain was determined in a study of blood T cell repertoires in COVID-19 (dated by TCRdb to 2020 to 2021). As for the study more broadly: Samples from collaborators originated in the United States, Italy and Spain and spanned both the acute and convalescent phases of COVID-19. The prospective study material was composed of cDNA or gDNA derived from T cells, B-cell-depleted T cells, or PBMCs. Subjects who had been exposed to COVID-19, were actively infected with it, or had recovered from it provided the deeply sampled blood TCRbeta repertoires that made up the dataset. The repertoires were released in a freely available public database meant as a resource for research on the immune response to SARS-CoV-2. The samples were drawn from two sources: the first 160 participants of the ongoing ImmuneRACE study, and 1,000 to 1,500 subjects contributed by 6 global collaborators. Nearly every sample came with metadata listing a de-identified subject ID, COVID-19 status, age in years and sex. Where available, HLA class I and class II types were taken from metadata supplied by the sample provider and were not determined by assay-based typing. General study outcomes and caveats: Clinical and demographic metadata were provided uncurated, with the amount varying by source and participant.

The CDR3 numbers 14 residues from cysteine through phenylalanine. The read is trimmed to its CDR3 DNA, 42 bases read in frame from base 1. For CDR1 and CDR2, the germline V gene (reference sequence) lists LNHDA and SQIVND. A distance of 17 bases separates the germline ends of V and J, which lose 5 bases and 6 bases respectively. TCRbeta CDR3 regions were amplified from genomic DNA using the immunoSEQ Assay, a bias-controlled multiplex PCR. In the source study's methods: The number of nucleated cells in each sample was estimated from the amplification of reference gene primers within the assay. To quantify the absolute abundance of each unique TCRbeta CDR3 rearrangement, sequence reads were collapsed and filtered. For each sample, productive Simpson clonality was calculated as the square root of Simpson's diversity index across productive rearrangements. Drawn from immuneACCESS, this table holds only the in-frame rearrangements with V and J called that TCRdb kept. Clones are partly lost; checked studies trace under half to an unresolved V gene and leave the rest unexplained. That table furnishes V, J and clone size, whereas the DNA furnished D and trimming. Recorded for this sample are roughly 13,000 clones; around 88% of them occurred a single time. The ten most abundant clones make up roughly 17% of the sample.

The collaborating institutions used their own protocols to collect whole blood in K2EDTA tubes. Collaborator samples were shipped for TCRbeta analysis as frozen whole blood, isolated PBMCs, or DNA extracted from either sample type. This clone was picked up a small number of times. It lacks a known antigen. The input lacks base qualities; no much larger clone sits a single base away. The sequence was collected from a human donor with active COVID-19. The donor label of this sample is uncertain. The rearrangement combines TRBV19 with TRBJ2-7; TRBD1 is a weak D gene call, 5 bases matching. Sequencing was done on a sample of peripheral blood. DNA sequence: TGTGCCAGTAGTCTCCAGGGTCCTCCCGCCGAGCAGTACTTC. Translation gives CASSLQGPPAEQYF.